Following are 20 T cell receptor beta chains from one sample sequenced in a study of T cells expressing NK-cell markers (dated by TCRdb to 2020 to 2022). The method behind the library was 5' RACE. Data came from an Illumina HiSeq 2000. Following TCRdb reprocessing, every CDR3 protein sequence forms one entry, and DNA is not provided. The record for this sample contains almost 450,000 distinct CDR3 sequences. The ten most abundant clones make up 7.3% of the sample. The sequencing sample was made of blood T cells: a sorted CD56 or NKG2C T cell subset, CD4+ or CD8+ T cells, or bulk PBMC T cells (not recorded which). The source is a woman between 18 and 70 years old in good health.

The chain has TRBV29-1 and TRBJ2-5. Germline CDR1 reads SQVTM; CDR2 reads ANQGSEA. This CDR3 is 12 amino acids long. The CDR3 sequence is CSVEAFQETQYF.

The V and J genes are TRBV12-3 or TRBV12-4 and TRBJ2-1; TCRdb returns TRBD2, unconfirmable since there is no DNA. The CDR3 loop spans 15 amino acids. The CDR3 loop is CASSPRRAGANEQFF.

V is TRBV7-2 and J is TRBJ2-1; the TCRdb call, TRBD1, lacks DNA for checking. The CDR3 spans 15 residues. Germline-derived CDR1 and CDR2 are SGHTA and FQGNSA. CDR3 sequence reads: CASSLVRGTYNEQFF.

The V call is TRBV29-1, the J call TRBJ2-3. Germline CDR1 reads SQVTM; CDR2 reads ANQGSEA. The CDR3 extends over 14 amino acids. This CDR3 is CSVGFLGTTDTQYF.

This chain links TRBV29-1 with TRBJ1-6; the D call of TRBD1 rests on TCRdb alone, since no DNA is present to check it. The CDR3 spans 13 residues. Germline V gene lookup returns CDR1 SQVTM and CDR2 ANQGSEA. The CDR3 region is CSASGQPGSPLHF.

The chain links TRBV10-3 to TRBJ2-7; there is no DNA to check the TCRdb D call of TRBD2. This CDR3 spans 17 amino acids. The germline gives CDR1 ENHRY, CDR2 SYGVKD. The CDR3 spells CAISDLAGGRISYEQYF.

The CDR3: CSATTGTGVPDTQYF. V usage is TRBV20-1 and J usage is TRBJ2-3; TCRdb picks TRBD1, but there is no DNA to check that call. The CDR3 consists of 15 residues. CDR1 and CDR2 from the germline V gene are DFQATT and SNEGSKA (reference sequence).

This chain joins TRBV4-3 and TRBJ2-7. The germline CDR1 and CDR2 sequences are LGHNA and YSLEER. This CDR3 contains 11 residues. CDR3 in amino acids: CASSRASEQYF.

The rearrangement uses TRBV28 and TRBJ2-3; TCRdb calls TRBD1, which cannot be checked without DNA. This CDR3 spans 13 amino acids. Looked up from germline, CDR1 is MDHEN and CDR2 is SYDVKM. This CDR3 reads CASKDRVTDTQYF.

CDR3 loop: CSVERGGLEQFF. The gene calls are TRBV29-1 and TRBJ2-1; with no DNA, the TCRdb D assignment of TRBD1 cannot be verified. Germline V gene sequence: CDR1 SQVTM, CDR2 ANQGSEA. The CDR3 totals 12 residues.

The chain is built from TRBV6-5 and TRBJ2-1; absent DNA, TCRdb's TRBD1 call cannot be checked. Germline-derived CDR1 and CDR2 are MNHEY and SVGAGI. The CDR3 totals 14 residues. The CDR3: CASRYDRGHNEQFF.

V gene TRBV24-1 combines with J gene TRBJ2-1; there is no DNA to check the TCRdb D call of TRBD1. CDR1 is KGHDR, CDR2 SFDVKD, per germline. This CDR3 contains 15 residues. CDR3 residues: CATSDNRRGRLEQFF.

The chain uses TRBV3-1 and TRBJ2-3. This CDR3 comprises 12 residues. Germline CDR1 is LGHDT and CDR2 is YNNKEL (reference sequence). The CDR3 sequence is CASSQGAETQYF.

The chain employs TRBV3-1 and TRBJ1-4; the D gene TCRdb calls, TRBD1, cannot be checked with no DNA. In germline, CDR1 is LGHDT, CDR2 YNNKEL (reference sequence). This CDR3 region has 14 residues. CDR3 residues: CASSRRTGQEKLFF.

The chain carries TRBV12-3 or TRBV12-4 and TRBJ2-7; the D gene TCRdb calls, TRBD1, cannot be checked with no DNA. The CDR3 consists of 15 residues. The CDR3 region is CASSQWGVGVYEQYF.

The chain combines TRBV19 with TRBJ2-3; TCRdb reports TRBD1, a call that lacks DNA to check it against. Germline V lookup: CDR1 LNHDA, CDR2 SQIVND (reference sequence). The CDR3 length is 14 residues. CDR3 sequence: CASSVGAHTDTQYF.

The chain is built from TRBV6-1 and TRBJ2-1; TCRdb picks TRBD2, but there is no DNA to check that call. CDR3 size: 15 residues. In germline, CDR1 is MNHNS, CDR2 SASEGT. The CDR3: CASRPVLGTSPEQFF.

The rearrangement links TRBV12-3 or TRBV12-4 to TRBJ2-1; TCRdb picks TRBD2, but there is no DNA to check that call. The length of the CDR3 is 12 residues. CDR3 protein: CASSRRVDEQFF.

The rearrangement links TRBV7-3 to TRBJ2-1; TCRdb names TRBD1, which stays unverified in the absence of DNA. CDR3 size: 15 residues. The germline CDR1 and CDR2 sequences are SGHTA and FQGTGA. The CDR3 spells CASSLRGTTNNEQFF.

The V call is TRBV12-3 or TRBV12-4, the J call TRBJ2-5; TCRdb lists TRBD1, though no DNA is available to test this call. This CDR3 is 13 amino acids long. Here the CDR3 reads CASSPDLFETQYF.